The 23 T cell receptor beta chains below all came from one sample that was sequenced in a study of T cell responses to AZD1222 COVID-19 vaccine. Sequenced by immunoSEQ multiplex PCR; TCRdb stores in-frame clones only, minus some. The table shows over 100,000 clones, with around 90% occurring only once. This material consisted of peripheral blood, taken on day 0 of MenACWY control vaccination. The receptors here all came from an adult in good health.

The rearrangement uses TRBV7-2 and TRBJ1-4; weak D call: TRBD1 (5 bases). The V gene lost 5 bases and the J gene lost 3 bases, with 13 bases spanning the gap. Germline assignment: CDR1 SGHTA and CDR2 FQGNSA. This CDR3 is 15 amino acids long. CDR3 nucleotide sequence: TGTGCCAGCAGCACCCGCCAGGGCCCTAATGAAAAACTGTTTTTT. This translates into CASSTRQGPNEKLFF.

This clone appeared once. The chain recombines TRBV9 with TRBJ1-2; maybe TRBD1 (6 bases). The CDR3 sequence is 15 residues long. The germline V and J ends were trimmed by 0 bases and 3 bases, with 12 bases remaining between them. Germline CDR1 SGDLS, CDR2 YYNGEE. The CDR3 loop is CASSVETGSYYGYTF. For the CDR3, the DNA is TGTGCCAGCAGCGTAGAAACAGGGAGTTACTATGGCTACACCTTC.

The CDR3 region is CASSFSRVLQGWFF. For the CDR3, the DNA is TGTGCCAGCAGCTTTAGTCGAGTCCTTCAGGGGTGGTTCTTC. The chain has TRBV5-6 and TRBJ2-1; D is perhaps TRBD1 (6 bases). V lost 2 bases to trimming and J lost 15 bases, with 21 bases between them. The CDR3 has 14 amino acids. From germline, CDR1 is SGHDT and CDR2 YYEEEE.

This clone was seen only once. The gene calls are TRBV5-4 and TRBJ1-2, with TRBD1 identical over 11 bases. The V segment lost 1 base and the J segment 4 bases; nucleotides outside the gene matches: 6. CDR3 length equals 16 residues. Germline CDR1 is SGHNT and CDR2 is YYREEE (reference sequence). CDR3 nucleotides: TGTGCCAGCAGCTTGTGGACAGGGGGCGTCGGCTATGGCTACACCTTC. It is translated as CASSLWTGGVGYGYTF. Based on the CDR3 plus reference TRBV5-4 and TRBJ1-2, the full variable domain is ETGVTQSPTHLIKTRGQQVTLRCSSQSGHNTVSWYQQALGQGPQFIFQYYREEENGRGNFPPRFSGLQFPNYSSELNVNALELDDSALYLCASSLWTGGVGYGYTFGSGTRLTVV.

This rearrangement joins TRBV25-1 to TRBJ1-2; D is perhaps TRBD1 (5 bases). The CDR3 is 15 residues long. Between the trimmed V and J ends, which lost 3 bases and 2 bases, there was a span of 13 bases. Germline V gene lookup returns CDR1 MGHDK and CDR2 SYGVNS. CDR3 loop: CASSDSRGLNYGYTF. The DNA for the CDR3 is TGTGCCAGCAGTGATAGTCGGGGACTGAACTATGGCTACACCTTC.

The J gene is TRBJ2-7, the V gene TRBV3-1 (or the pseudogene TRBV3-2); the D gene is possibly TRBD2 (6 bases). The length of the CDR3 is 17 residues. Trimming shortened V by 0 bases and J by 2 bases, and 17 bases separated the two germline ends. Per germline, CDR1 LGHDT and CDR2 YNNKEL (reference sequence). The CDR3 sequence: CASSQDGFRAGTYEQYF. The DNA of the CDR3 is TGTGCCAGCAGCCAAGATGGGTTCAGGGCGGGGACCTACGAGCAGTACTTC.

V and J are TRBV13 and TRBJ2-7; D could derive from TRBD1 or TRBD2 (5 bases each). The CDR3 is made up of 14 amino acids. V lost 0 bases and J lost 5, with 11 bases in between. CDR1 is PRHDT, CDR2 FYEKMQ, per germline (reference sequence). The DNA for the CDR3 is TGTGCCAGCAGCTTAGGACGGGACCCCCACGAGCAGTACTTC. Its protein is CASSLGRDPHEQYF. The whole variable domain, remainder taken from reference TRBV13 and TRBJ2-7, is AAGVIQSPRHLIKEKRETATLKCYPIPRHDTVYWYQQGPGQDPQFLISFYEKMQSDKGSIPDRFSAQQFSDYHSELNMSSLELGDSALYFCASSLGRDPHEQYFGPGTRLTVT.

The rearrangement joins TRBV4-3 to TRBJ1-1, with D perhaps TRBD1 (5 bases). With 0 bases removed from V and 4 bases from J, the gap between germline ends came to 12 bases. This CDR3 contains 15 residues. CDR1 and CDR2 (germline): LGHNA, YSLEER. In nucleotides, the CDR3 is TGCGCCAGCAGCCAAGATAGGGGCGCGGGCACTGAAGCTTTCTTT. Its translation: CASSQDRGAGTEAFF.

V is TRBV10-3 and J is TRBJ1-3; D unresolved. This CDR3 comprises 14 residues. Trimming shortened V by 0 bases and J by 6 bases, and 9 bases separated the two germline ends. Germline V gene lookup returns CDR1 ENHRY and CDR2 SYGVKD. CDR3 sequence reads: CAISESSGTNTIYF. CDR3 coding DNA: TGTGCCATCAGTGAGTCGTCAGGTACAAACACCATATATTTT.

V usage is TRBV2 and J usage is TRBJ2-5; the D is unclear. The V and J ends lost 11 bases and 1 base respectively, with 11 bases between them. Looked up from germline, CDR1 is SNHLY and CDR2 is FYNNEI. The CDR3 loop spans 12 amino acids. Here the CDR3 DNA reads TGTGCCGGAGACACCGCCCAAGAGACCCAGTACTTC. Its translation: CAGDTAQETQYF. Supplemented by reference TRBV2 and TRBJ2-5, the full variable domain reads EPEVTQTPSHQVTQMGQEVILRCVPISNHLYFYWYRQILGQKVEFLVSFYNNEISEKSEIFDDQFSVERPDGSNFTLKIRSTKLEDSAMYFCAGDTAQETQYFGPGTRLLVL.

CDR3 in DNA: TGTGCCAGCAGCCAAGGGGGGACAGGGGGGCATGAAAAACTGTTTTTT. This gives the protein CASSQGGTGGHEKLFF. The V gene is TRBV4-2, the J gene TRBJ1-4; 11 bases are a match to TRBD1. V trimming: 1 base; J trimming: 6 bases; junction bases outside the gene matches: 4. The CDR3 sequence is 16 residues long. CDR1 is LGHNA, CDR2 YNFKEQ, per germline.

The V gene is TRBV2, the J gene TRBJ1-1, with D unclear. The ends were cut back, 4 bases at V and 0 bases at J, with 21 bases in the middle. CDR3 size: 18 residues. CDR1 and CDR2 (germline): SNHLY, FYNNEI. The CDR3 nucleotides read TGTGCCAGCAGTGTCTTCCCCAGTGCAGGCCTCATGAACACTGAAGCTTTCTTT. Encoded protein: CASSVFPSAGLMNTEAFF.

The chain combines TRBV20-1 with TRBJ1-1, with a weak D call TRBD1 (5 bases). V lost 5 bases, J lost 5 bases, and 9 bases lay in between. CDR3 length: 11 residues. Germline assignment: CDR1 DFQATT and CDR2 SNEGSKA (reference sequence). The CDR3 DNA follows: TGCAGTGCTGAAGGGGTAACTGAAGCTTTCTTT. Protein product: CSAEGVTEAFF.

This clone was seen more than once but under ten times. One end of the junction varies from germline; a read error may be responsible. The chain is built from TRBV6-1 and TRBJ2-7; possible D gene TRBD1, 5 bases. Germline values: CDR1 MNHNS, CDR2 SASEGT. This CDR3 has 12 amino acids. CDR3 bases: TGTGCCAGCAGTGAGACCACGGACACTTTGGCATTC. Its translation: CASSETTDTLAF.

On this clone: Other DNA sequences in this sample translate to the same CDR3. This chain uses TRBV28 with TRBJ2-7, with D unresolved. Deletions cut 3 bases from V and 1 base from J, with 4 bases between. CDR3 size: 12 residues. Looked up from germline, CDR1 is MDHEN and CDR2 is SYDVKM. CDR3 DNA: TGTGCCAGCAGTTTTGGGTCCTACGAGCAGTACTTC. Translated: CASSFGSYEQYF. Using reference TRBV28 and TRBJ2-7 for the parts outside the CDR3, the full variable domain is DVKVTQSSRYLVKRTGEKVFLECVQDMDHENMFWYRQDPGLGLRLIYFSYDVKMKEKGDIPEGYSVSREKKERFSLILESASTNQTSMYLCASSFGSYEQYFGPGTRLTVT.

The V and J genes are TRBV2 and TRBJ1-1; 8 bases match TRBD1. In germline, CDR1 is SNHLY, CDR2 FYNNEI. The CDR3 totals 15 residues. The ends lost 7 bases at V and 1 base at J; junction bases unmatched: 8. Written as DNA, the CDR3 is TGTGCCAGCACCTGGACAGGGCAGGGGAACACTGAAGCTTTCTTT. Amino acids: CASTWTGQGNTEAFF.

The chain has TRBV6-5 and TRBJ1-2; D may be TRBD1 (5 bases). V lost 2 bases, J lost 6 bases, and 10 bases lay in between. CDR3 length: 13 residues. CDR1 MNHEY and CDR2 SVGAGI come from the germline V gene. The DNA for the CDR3 is TGTGCCAGCAGTTACACGGGAGGGGATGGCTACACCTTC. Translated, it gives CASSYTGGDGYTF.

The V call is TRBV6-5, the J call TRBJ2-2; possible D gene TRBD2, 5 bases. The CDR3 covers 12 residues. Trimming removed 11 bases at V and 7 bases at J, with 14 bases between. The V gene's germline CDR1 is MNHEY and CDR2 SVGAGI. The CDR3 here is CAQTGNHGELFF. In nucleotides, the CDR3 is TGTGCCCAAACGGGGAATCACGGGGAGCTGTTTTTT.

This sequence joins TRBV7-2 and TRBJ2-1, with 13 bases identical to TRBD2. V shed 0 bases and J 3 bases; nucleotides not matched to a gene: 8. CDR3 size: 19 residues. In germline, CDR1 is SGHTA, CDR2 FQGNSA. The CDR3 DNA is TGTGCCAGCAGCTTAGCGTCGACTAGCGGGGGGTTCCGCTACAATGAGCAGTTCTTC. It codes for CASSLASTSGGFRYNEQFF.

This chain joins TRBV4-3 and TRBJ2-7, with 7 bases identical to TRBD2. The V and J ends lost 0 bases and 1 base, in that order; junction bases with no gene match: 9. The CDR3 covers 17 residues. The V gene's germline CDR1 is LGHNA and CDR2 YSLEER. The CDR3 sequence is CASSQEVAGQTSYEQYF. CDR3 nucleotide sequence: TGCGCCAGCAGCCAAGAGGTAGCGGGCCAGACGTCCTACGAGCAGTACTTC.

This chain's CDR3 is CASSITTASETQYF. The DNA of the CDR3 is TGTGCCAGCAGTATCACCACGGCCAGCGAGACCCAGTACTTC. The chain uses TRBV28 and TRBJ2-5, with D unclear. V was shortened by 5 bases and J by 5 bases, with 15 bases between the two germline ends. This CDR3 has 14 residues. Germline V gene data show CDR1 as MDHEN and CDR2 as SYDVKM.

The gene calls are TRBV19 and TRBJ2-7; TRBD1 is a possible D gene (6 bases). Trimming removed 5 bases from V and 2 bases from J, with 16 bases in between. The CDR3 covers 15 residues. Germline V CDR1 and CDR2: LNHDA, SQIVND (reference sequence). CDR3 coding DNA: TGTGCCAGTAGTCCATCCGGGACATCTACCTACGAGCAGTACTTC. Its protein product is CASSPSGTSTYEQYF.

This chain connects TRBV27 to TRBJ1-1; 8 nucleotides line up with TRBD1. The CDR3 loop spans 16 amino acids. Germline V gene data show CDR1 as MNHEY and CDR2 as SMNVEV (reference sequence). The trim removed 4 bases at V and 0 bases at J, leaving 7 bases unmatched. In DNA, the CDR3 is TGTGCCAGCAGTTCAGGGGGCACACAGATGAACACTGAAGCTTTCTTT. This translates into CASSSGGTQMNTEAFF.